This T cell receptor beta chain was observed in a study of memory CD4+ T cells and cytomegalovirus serostatus. To note about this clone: Its cognate antigen is unknown.

Study-wide points: Of roughly 180 reported CMV TCRbeta sequences, some 67 were found in memory CD4+ repertoires. The CMV-associated TCR signature appears largely within the CD4+ memory repertoire.

The V gene lost 2 bases and the J gene lost 11 bases, with 12 bases spanning the gap. Germline V gene sequence: CDR1 WNHNN, CDR2 SYGVQD (reference sequence). The CDR3 runs to 12 residues. The sort gate was single viable CD3+CD4+CD8-CD45RO+ cells for memory CD4+ T cells. Generated by immunoSEQ multiplex PCR, the TCRdb table keeps only in-frame clones and is missing some. In the table there are about 57,000 clones, roughly 80% of which are singletons. The gene calls are TRBV10-1 and TRBJ1-1; D is undetermined. This TCR was recovered from an adult in good health and CMV-seronegative. The sequencing input was memory CD4+ T cells from blood. CDR3 sequence: CASSESTRGAFF. The CDR3 DNA is TGCGCCAGCAGTGAGAGTACCCGTGGGGCTTTCTTT.